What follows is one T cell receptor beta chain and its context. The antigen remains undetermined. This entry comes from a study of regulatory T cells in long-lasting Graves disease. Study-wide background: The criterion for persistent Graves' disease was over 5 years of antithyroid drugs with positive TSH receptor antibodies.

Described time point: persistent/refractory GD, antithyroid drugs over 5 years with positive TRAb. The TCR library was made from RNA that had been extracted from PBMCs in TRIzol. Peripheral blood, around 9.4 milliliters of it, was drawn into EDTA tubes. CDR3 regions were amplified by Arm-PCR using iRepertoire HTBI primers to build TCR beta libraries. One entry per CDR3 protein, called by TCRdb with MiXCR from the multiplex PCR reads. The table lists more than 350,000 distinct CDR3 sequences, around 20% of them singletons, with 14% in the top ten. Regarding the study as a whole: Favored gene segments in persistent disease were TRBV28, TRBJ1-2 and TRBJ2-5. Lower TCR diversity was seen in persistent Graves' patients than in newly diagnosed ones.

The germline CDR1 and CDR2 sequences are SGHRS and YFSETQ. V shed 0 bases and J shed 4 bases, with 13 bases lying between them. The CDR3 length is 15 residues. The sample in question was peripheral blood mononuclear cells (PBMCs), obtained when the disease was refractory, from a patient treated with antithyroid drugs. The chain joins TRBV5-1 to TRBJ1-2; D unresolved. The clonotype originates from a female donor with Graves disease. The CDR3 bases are TGCGCCAGCAGCTTGGGGGCAGTTGGAATCTATGGCTACACCTTC. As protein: CASSLGAVGIYGYTF.